These 4 T cell receptor beta chains were all obtained from the same sample, sequenced in a study of blood T cells in healthy people across ages. It was with a sample-barcoded 5' primer and a J-beta primer mix that a second PCR of about 6 to 12 cycles was run. TCRdb used MiXCR to reprocess the 5' RACE reads, holding one entry per CDR3 protein. Counted here are approximately 2,000,000 distinct CDR3 sequences, roughly two fifths occurring once; the ten biggest clones make up about 23%. Sequenced material: blood. The receptors come from a human donor in good health.

The chain uses TRBV6-2 or TRBV6-3 and TRBJ2-3; D might be TRBD2 (6 bases). V shed 11 bases and J shed 3 bases, with 12 bases lying between them. The CDR3 length is 12 residues. From germline, CDR1 is MNHEY and CDR2 SVGEGT. CDR3 coding DNA: TGTGCCGGAGGGAAGAGGACAGATACGCAGTATTTT. Encoded protein: CAGGKRTDTQYF.

A few counts support this clonotype. This chain connects TRBV20-1 to TRBJ2-3; 8 bases fit TRBD2. This CDR3 region has 15 residues. V gave up 5 bases and J gave up 0 bases; unmatched junction bases: 7. Looked up from germline, CDR1 is DFQATT and CDR2 is SNEGSKA (reference sequence). The CDR3 reads CSAEPAGGSTDTQYF. The CDR3 bases are TGCAGTGCTGAGCCGGCGGGGGGTAGCACAGATACGCAGTATTTT.

The V call is TRBV15, the J call TRBJ2-3; 10 bases are shared with TRBD2. The CDR3 runs to 18 residues. CDR1 and CDR2 from the germline V gene are LNHNV and YYDKDF (reference sequence). With V trimmed by 1 base and J by 5 bases, 12 bases remained unmatched. CDR3 coding DNA: TGTGCCACCAGCAGAGGCGGACTGGGAGCGGGGGGGAAAGATACGCAGTATTTT. Translated: CATSRGGLGAGGKDTQYF.

The chain has TRBV4-3 and TRBJ1-4; no definite D call. V was shortened by 3 bases and J by 6 bases, with 14 bases between the two germline ends. The germline V gene encodes CDR1 LGHNA and CDR2 YSLEER. The CDR3 is 15 residues long. This chain's CDR3 is CASSHSWTEYEKLFF. CDR3 sequence (DNA): TGCGCCAGCAGCCACAGTTGGACTGAATATGAAAAACTGTTTTTT.